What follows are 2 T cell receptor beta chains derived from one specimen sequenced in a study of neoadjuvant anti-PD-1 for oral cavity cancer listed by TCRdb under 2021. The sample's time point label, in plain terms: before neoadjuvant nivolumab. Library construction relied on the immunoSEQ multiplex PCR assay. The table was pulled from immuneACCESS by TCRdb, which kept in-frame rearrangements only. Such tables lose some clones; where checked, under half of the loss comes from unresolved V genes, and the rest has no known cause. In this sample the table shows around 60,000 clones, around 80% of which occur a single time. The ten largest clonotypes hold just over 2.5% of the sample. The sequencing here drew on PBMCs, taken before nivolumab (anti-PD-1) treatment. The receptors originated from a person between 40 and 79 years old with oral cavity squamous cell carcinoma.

CDR3 coding DNA: TGTGCCAGCAGTTACAGGGTAGCGGGGGACAATGAGCAGTTCTTC. Translated, it gives CASSYRVAGDNEQFF. The rearrangement links TRBV6-5 to TRBJ2-1; 9 bases are a match to TRBD2. Per the germline V gene, CDR1 is MNHEY and CDR2 is SVGAGI. The CDR3 loop spans 15 amino acids. V lost 2 bases to trimming and J lost 5 bases; unmatched junction nucleotides: 4.

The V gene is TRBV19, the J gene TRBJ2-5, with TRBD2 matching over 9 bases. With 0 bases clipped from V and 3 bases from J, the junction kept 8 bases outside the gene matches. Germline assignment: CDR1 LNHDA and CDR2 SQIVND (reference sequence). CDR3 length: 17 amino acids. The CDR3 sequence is CASSIDKARGGKETQYF. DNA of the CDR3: TGTGCCAGTAGTATAGATAAGGCGCGGGGGGGCAAAGAGACCCAGTACTTC.